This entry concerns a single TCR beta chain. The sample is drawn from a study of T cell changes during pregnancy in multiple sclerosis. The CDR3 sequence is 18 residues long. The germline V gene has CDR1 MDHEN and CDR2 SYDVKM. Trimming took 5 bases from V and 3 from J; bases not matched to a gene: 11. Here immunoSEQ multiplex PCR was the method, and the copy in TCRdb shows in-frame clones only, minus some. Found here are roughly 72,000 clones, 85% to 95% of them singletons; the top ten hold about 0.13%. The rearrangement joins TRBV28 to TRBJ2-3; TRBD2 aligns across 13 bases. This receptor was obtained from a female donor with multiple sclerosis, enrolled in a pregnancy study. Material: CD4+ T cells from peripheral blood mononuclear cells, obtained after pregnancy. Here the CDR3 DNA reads TGTGCCAGCAGTCCCCTGGTACTAGCGGGAGGGCGAACAGATACGCAGTATTTT. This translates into CASSPLVLAGGRTDTQYF.